This entry describes one T cell receptor (beta chain). Only in-frame clones appear in the TCRdb table, and some are missing; sequencing was by immunoSEQ multiplex PCR. The sample consists of over 200,000 clones, about 84% of them appearing once. Ages ranged from about 18 to 89 years, with residence in about 24 US areas. This CDR3 has 14 residues. The trim removed 5 bases at V and 9 bases at J, leaving 7 bases unmatched. CDR1 and CDR2 (germline): SGHNT, YENEEA. This sample stems from a study of blood T cell repertoires in COVID-19. This TCR came from a man in his sixties who had recovered from COVID-19. Sequencing used PBMCs or T cells enriched from blood (not recorded which). The chain has TRBV11-3 and TRBJ1-6; 7 nucleotides line up with TRBD1. The CDR3 region is CASSPRDSLSPLHF. The CDR3 DNA sequence: TGTGCCAGCAGCCCACGGGACAGCCTTTCACCCCTCCACTTT.